The 32 T cell receptor beta chains reported below all come from one sample, sequenced in a study of OX40 agonist ivuxolimab in advanced cancers. The data were produced by immunoSEQ multiplex PCR, yet TCRdb's version contains in-frame clones alone and is incomplete. The repertoire includes approximately 110,000 clones, just under 95% of them detected once, and around 0.84% sits in the top ten. Material: CD4+ or CD8+ T cells sorted from blood, obtained in a trial of the OX40 agonist ivuxolimab. The receptors were sampled from an adult with an advanced solid tumor such as melanoma, head and neck, liver or kidney cancer.

The J gene is TRBJ2-7, the V gene TRBV5-1; 7 positions agree with TRBD2. CDR3 length equals 16 residues. After removal of 5 bases from V and 4 bases from J, the junction contained 15 bases not matched to a gene. Germline CDR1 SGHRS, CDR2 YFSETQ. The CDR3 DNA follows: TGCGCCAGCAGTCAGTCGGGCGGGAGTCCCCAATACGAGCAGTACTTC. Protein: CASSQSGGSPQYEQYF.

The chain links TRBV21-1 to TRBJ1-2; the tabulated D call, TRBD1, remains unverified against the DNA. TRBV21-1 is flagged as a pseudogene. The CDR3 is made up of 13 amino acids. The CDR3 loop is CASSKRQGCGYTF. The CDR3 coding sequence is TGTGCCAGCAGCAAAAGACAGGGATGTGGCTACACCTTC.

This chain links TRBV9 with TRBJ1-1; perhaps TRBD1 as D (6 bases). The CDR3 is made up of 19 amino acids. Germline assignment: CDR1 SGDLS and CDR2 YYNGEE. The V gene lost 0 bases and the J gene lost 3 bases, with 24 bases spanning the gap. CDR3 nucleotides: TGTGCCAGCAGCGTAGCCGGGGGCGGGGGATCGCCTTCGGACACTGAAGCTTTCTTT. This codes for CASSVAGGGGSPSDTEAFF.

The chain couples TRBV5-1 to TRBJ2-7; TRBD2 aligns across 13 bases. The trim removed 4 bases at V and 1 base at J, leaving 2 bases unmatched. Looked up from germline, CDR1 is SGHRS and CDR2 is YFSETQ. The CDR3 totals 15 residues. The DNA for the CDR3 is TGCGCCAGCAGCACGGGACTAGCGGGATCCTACGAGCAGTACTTC. This translates into CASSTGLAGSYEQYF.

This sequence joins TRBV19 and TRBJ2-1; maybe TRBD1 (6 bases). CDR3 length: 15 amino acids. The germline gives CDR1 LNHDA, CDR2 SQIVND (reference sequence). V was shortened by 3 bases and J by 0 bases, with 9 bases between the two germline ends. For the CDR3, the DNA is TGTGCCAGTAGTATTAGGGGGAGCTCCTACAATGAGCAGTTCTTC. Translation: CASSIRGSSYNEQFF.

The rearrangement uses TRBV29-1 and TRBJ2-1; tentative D call: TRBD2 (6 bases). Germline V gene sequence: CDR1 SQVTM, CDR2 ANQGSEA. The CDR3 covers 15 residues. The germline V and J ends were trimmed by 0 bases and 7 bases, with 16 bases remaining between them. CDR3 sequence: CSVEDLAGRYNEQFF. DNA of the CDR3: TGCAGCGTTGAAGATCTCGCGGGAAGGTATAATGAGCAGTTCTTC.

The CDR3 nucleotides read TGTGCCACCAGCTTTCCGGGGACGCAGTATTTT. Translating it yields CATSFPGTQYF. V usage is TRBV15 and J usage is TRBJ2-3, with D tentatively TRBD2 (5 bases). CDR3 length: 11 amino acids. CDR1 and CDR2 from the germline V gene are LNHNV and YYDKDF (reference sequence). With 5 bases removed from V and 9 bases from J, the gap between germline ends came to 9 bases.

The chain uses TRBV7-3 and TRBJ2-2, with 7 bases lining up with TRBD1. The ends lost 5 bases at V and 4 bases at J; junction bases unmatched: 4. Germline loops: CDR1 SGHTA, CDR2 FQGTGA. CDR3 length: 14 amino acids. The CDR3 here is CASSPGTATGELFF. Here the CDR3 DNA reads TGTGCCAGCAGCCCCGGGACAGCCACCGGGGAGCTGTTTTTT.

The chain has TRBV5-3 and TRBJ2-7; 9 nucleotides align to TRBD2. TRBV5-3 carries the ORF label, with uncertain function. The CDR3 contains 18 residues. V trimming: 4 bases; J trimming: 2 bases; junction bases outside the gene matches: 16. The CDR3 nucleotides are TGTGCCAGAAGCCCCCCTAGGGATAGCGGGAGAGCCACCTACGAGCAGTACTTC. It translates to CARSPPRDSGRATYEQYF.

This chain connects TRBV5-1 to TRBJ1-5; maybe TRBD1 (5 bases). Trimming stripped 0 bases from V and 0 bases from J, with 7 bases between. The CDR3 length is 15 residues. Per germline, CDR1 SGHRS and CDR2 YFSETQ. CDR3 DNA: TGCGCCAGCAGCTTGGCAGGGTTTAGCAATCAGCCCCAGCATTTT. Translating it yields CASSLAGFSNQPQHF.

The V gene is TRBV11-3, the J gene TRBJ2-5; D gene unclear. Looked up from germline, CDR1 is SGHNT and CDR2 is YENEEA. This CDR3 is built from 12 residues. Trimming removed 2 bases from V and 2 bases from J, with 3 bases in between. The CDR3: CASSLWQETQYF. CDR3 nucleotide sequence: TGTGCCAGCAGCTTATGGCAAGAGACCCAGTACTTC.

The chain couples TRBV9 to TRBJ2-7; D is ambiguous. The CDR3 has 12 amino acids. With 4 bases removed from V and 3 bases from J, the gap between germline ends came to 8 bases. The V gene's germline CDR1 is SGDLS and CDR2 YYNGEE. CDR3 loop: CASSSGSYEQYF. CDR3 DNA sequence: TGTGCCAGCAGCTCCGGCAGCTACGAGCAGTACTTC.

This chain links TRBV18 with TRBJ1-4; D possibly corresponds to TRBD1 (6 bases). The CDR3 length is 13 residues. V gave up 4 bases and J gave up 6 bases, with 9 bases separating them. Germline loops: CDR1 KGHSH, CDR2 LQKENI. The CDR3 DNA sequence: TGTGCCAGCTCACGCAACAGGGATGAAAAACTGTTTTTT. Its protein product is CASSRNRDEKLFF.

The CDR3 coding sequence is TGTGCCAGCAGCCTCGGGGACGGGAAGTTGGATCAGCCCCAGCATTTT. The encoded protein is CASSLGDGKLDQPQHF. The chain links TRBV28 to TRBJ1-5; the D gene is possibly TRBD1 (5 bases). Germline CDR1 and CDR2: MDHEN and SYDVKM. The CDR3 is made up of 16 amino acids. Trimming removed 6 bases at V and 5 bases at J, with 20 bases between.

This chain uses TRBV7-9 with TRBJ1-4; TRBD1 is a possible D gene (6 bases). Germline CDR1 SEHNR, CDR2 FQNEAQ (reference sequence). CDR3 length: 15 amino acids. The V gene lost 1 base and the J gene lost 5 bases, with 11 bases spanning the gap. CDR3 in amino acids: CASSLVGTKNEKLFF. In nucleotides, the CDR3 is TGTGCCAGCAGCTTAGTTGGGACAAAAAATGAAAAACTGTTTTTT.

This clone was recorded a few times. The CDR3 DNA sequence: TGTGCCAGCAGGGTCCAGGGGAGCGAGACCCAGTACTTC. Protein product: CASRVQGSETQYF. The rearrangement joins TRBV2 to TRBJ2-5, with a weak D call TRBD1 (6 bases). Germline V CDR1 and CDR2: SNHLY, FYNNEI. The CDR3 is made up of 13 amino acids. V was trimmed by 6 bases and J by 5 bases, leaving 13 bases between them.

The J gene is TRBJ2-5, the V gene TRBV5-4; D is unclear. The CDR3 length is 15 residues. CDR1 is SGHNT and CDR2 is YYREEE in the germline V gene (reference sequence). V was shortened by 4 bases and J by 7 bases, with 20 bases between the two germline ends. The CDR3 is CASSPTTGRIGTQYF. DNA for the CDR3: TGTGCCAGCAGCCCCACGACGGGTAGGATAGGGACCCAGTACTTC.

The gene calls are TRBV5-1 and TRBJ2-1, with a tentative D call TRBD2 (5 bases). This CDR3 region has 15 residues. Trimming stripped 4 bases from V and 7 bases from J, with 18 bases between. Germline V CDR1 and CDR2: SGHRS, YFSETQ. CDR3 in amino acids: CASSLEGTDGNEQFF. The CDR3 bases are TGCGCCAGCAGCCTCGAGGGCACCGATGGAAATGAGCAGTTCTTC. The full variable domain, completed using reference TRBV5-1 and TRBJ2-1, is KAGVTQTPRYLIKTRGQQVTLSCSPISGHRSVSWYQQTPGQGLQFLFEYFSETQRNKGNFPGRFSGRQFSNSRSEMNVSTLELGDSALYLCASSLEGTDGNEQFFGPGTRLTVL.

The CDR3 protein is CASSPGRSNQPQHF. Written as DNA, the CDR3 is TGTGCCAGCTCACCAGGCAGGTCCAATCAGCCCCAGCATTTT. The chain joins TRBV18 to TRBJ1-5; D remains unclear. The germline V gene has CDR1 KGHSH and CDR2 LQKENI. This CDR3 is 14 amino acids long. Trimming removed 2 bases from V and 3 bases from J, with 8 bases in between.

The chain combines TRBV11-1 with TRBJ2-1; 14 bases are a match to TRBD2. V lost 5 bases and J lost 14; bases outside the gene matches: 5. Germline CDR1 is SGHAT and CDR2 is FQDESV (reference sequence). CDR3 length equals 13 residues. In nucleotides, the CDR3 is TGTGCCAGCAGCCCTGGGACTAGCGGGAGAAAGTTCTTC. Encoded protein: CASSPGTSGRKFF.

The rearrangement uses TRBV16 and TRBJ1-1, with a weak D call TRBD1 (5 bases). Trimming stripped 1 base from V and 4 bases from J, with 10 bases between. Germline V gene data show CDR1 as KGHSY and CDR2 as FQNENV. This CDR3 contains 14 residues. CDR3 DNA sequence: TGTGCCAGCAGCCAATTGGAAGGGGTCACTGAAGCTTTCTTT. This translates into CASSQLEGVTEAFF.

The V gene is TRBV7-9, the J gene TRBJ2-1; 13 nucleotides line up with TRBD2. The CDR3 is 19 residues long. V shed 4 bases, J shed 0 bases, and the junction held 9 bases outside the gene matches. Germline lookup yields CDR1 SEHNR and CDR2 FQNEAQ (reference sequence). The CDR3 spells CASSSRTSGRNYSYNEQFF. The CDR3 DNA follows: TGTGCCAGCAGCTCGAGGACTAGCGGGAGAAACTACTCCTACAATGAGCAGTTCTTC.

The chain recombines TRBV10-3 with TRBJ1-5; the match to TRBD1 covers 9 bases. The germline V gene has CDR1 ENHRY and CDR2 SYGVKD. With V trimmed by 8 bases and J by 6 bases, 20 bases remained unmatched. The CDR3 sequence is 18 residues long. CDR3 sequence reads: CAISDAGQGISVVQPQHF. The DNA for the CDR3 is TGTGCCATCTCCGACGCGGGACAGGGTATATCGGTCGTTCAGCCCCAGCATTTT.

This rearrangement joins TRBV21-1 to TRBJ2-1; the listed D gene, TRBD2, was not tested against the DNA. TRBV21-1 is a pseudogene locus. The CDR3 runs to 16 residues. The CDR3 protein is CASRPPGLAEYNEQFF. The CDR3, as DNA: TGTGCCAGCAGACCCCCCGGACTAGCTGAGTACAATGAGCAGTTCTTC.

The J gene is TRBJ1-1, the V gene TRBV5-1, with D uncertain. The germline V gene has CDR1 SGHRS and CDR2 YFSETQ. The CDR3 runs 16 residues. Trimming shortened V by 2 bases and J by 0 bases, and 14 bases separated the two germline ends. CDR3 DNA sequence: TGCGCCAGCAGCTTACTACCCGGGGAGGTGAACACTGAAGCTTTCTTT. The encoded protein is CASSLLPGEVNTEAFF.

In this sample, this clone turned up once. V is TRBV14 and J is TRBJ2-6, with TRBD1 matching over 9 bases. Germline-derived CDR1 and CDR2 are SGHDN and FVKESK. The CDR3 loop spans 20 amino acids. Germline trimming cut 1 base from V and 2 bases from J; bases unmatched to any gene: 12. CDR3 sequence: CASSQGPGTGNYPGANVLTF. Here the CDR3 DNA reads TGTGCCAGCAGCCAAGGCCCCGGGACAGGGAATTACCCTGGGGCCAACGTCCTGACTTTC.

V and J are TRBV5-3 and TRBJ2-1; D not certain. TRBV5-3 qualifies as an ORF whose function is uncertain. Between the trimmed V and J ends, which lost 3 bases and 0 bases, there was a span of 10 bases. CDR3 length: 15 residues. CDR3 amino acids: CARSSSGSSYNEQFF. Written as DNA, the CDR3 is TGTGCCAGAAGCTCCTCAGGTAGCTCCTACAATGAGCAGTTCTTC.

This sequence joins TRBV6-4 and TRBJ1-2; D uncertain. CDR1 and CDR2 (germline): MRHNA, SNTAGT. The CDR3 sequence is 13 residues long. Trimming stripped 0 bases from V and 7 bases from J, with 9 bases between. The CDR3 here is CASSDSEFGGYTF. CDR3 coding DNA: TGTGCCAGCAGTGACTCGGAGTTTGGTGGCTACACCTTC.

The chain has TRBV19 and TRBJ1-3; no firm D call. From germline, CDR1 is LNHDA and CDR2 SQIVND (reference sequence). Trimming removed 3 bases at V and 0 bases at J, with 9 bases between. The CDR3 is 15 residues long. The CDR3 coding sequence is TGTGCCAGTAGTATGAACCGGATCTCTGGAAACACCATATATTTT. Translating gives CASSMNRISGNTIYF.

The V call is TRBV18, the J call TRBJ1-4, with D perhaps TRBD1 (5 bases). Between the trimmed V and J ends, which lost 2 bases and 6 bases, there was a span of 16 bases. CDR3 length: 16 residues. Germline assignment: CDR1 KGHSH and CDR2 LQKENI. DNA of the CDR3: TGTGCCAGCTCACCAAGGACACCGAACCCGTATGAAAAACTGTTTTTT. Its translation: CASSPRTPNPYEKLFF.

V and J are TRBV2 and TRBJ1-1; D ambiguous. V was trimmed by 4 bases and J by 7 bases, leaving 4 bases between them. Germline-derived CDR1 and CDR2 are SNHLY and FYNNEI. The CDR3 spans 10 residues. The CDR3 here is CASSVVEAFF. The CDR3 DNA reads TGTGCCAGCAGTGTGGTTGAAGCTTTCTTT.

This clone was counted once. The genes are TRBV5-6 and TRBJ2-7, with TRBD1 as a possible D gene (5 bases). Trimming took off 1 base at V and 2 bases at J, with 13 bases between the two ends. Germline V gene sequence: CDR1 SGHDT, CDR2 YYEEEE. This CDR3 is 15 amino acids long. The CDR3 here is CASSLRWTKTYEQYF. CDR3 nucleotide sequence: TGTGCCAGCAGCTTGAGGTGGACAAAAACCTACGAGCAGTACTTC. The entire variable domain, with the rest obtained from reference TRBV5-6 and TRBJ2-7, is as follows: DAGVTQSPTHLIKTRGQQVTLRCSPKSGHDTVSWYQQALGQGPQFIFQYYEEEERQRGNFPDRFSGHQFPNYSSELNVNALLLGDSALYLCASSLRWTKTYEQYFGPGTRLTVT.